This is a list of T cell receptor beta chains from one sample in a study of siplizumab effects on memory and regulatory T cells. The assay was immunoSEQ multiplex PCR, and TCRdb's table has in-frame clones only and misses some. Among some 96,000 clones listed, about 94% were seen once. Sequencing was performed on non-Treg CD4+ T cells sorted from blood. Source of these receptors: a human donor in good health. Each CDR3 is given with its conserved first and last residue. The order of the fields is J gene, V gene, clone size, D gene, CDR3 DNA, CDR3 protein. D genes are given only for firm matches. Where a row states a size, it is once, few, many or the class of an expanded clone; other rows omit it.

TRBJ2-1	TRBV7-3	-	-	TGTGCCAGCAGTACAACCCGGGGGCGGGTCCCCTACAATGAGCAGTTCTTC	CASSTTRGRVPYNEQFF
TRBJ1-1	TRBV7-2	-	-	TGTGCCAGCAGCTTAGAACGGATGAGTGAAGCTTTCTTT	CASSLERMSEAFF
TRBJ2-4	TRBV19	-	TRBD2	TGTGCCAGTAGTCCCCGGACTAGTTCAGCCGTAGCCAAAAACATTCAGTACTTC	CASSPRTSSAVAKNIQYF
TRBJ2-1	TRBV13	-	TRBD2	TGTGCCAGCAGCTTTCGAACTAGCGCGGTCAATGAGCAGTTCTTC	CASSFRTSAVNEQFF
TRBJ1-2	TRBV19	-	TRBD1	TGTGCCAGTAGTGGTACTTTGGGACAGGGGAACTATGGCTACACCTTC	CASSGTLGQGNYGYTF
TRBJ2-3	TRBV5-1	-	TRBD2	TGCGCCAGCAGCTTGTGGGGGAGGGCCGCCGATACGCAGTATTTT	CASSLWGRAADTQYF
TRBJ1-5	TRBV21-1	-	-	TGTGCCAGCAGCAAAGGCAATCAGCCCCAGCATTTT	CASSKGNQPQHF
TRBJ2-3	TRBV28	-	-	TGTGCCAGCAGTTTACCCTCCTCGATAGCGAGGGCGGATACGCAGTATTTT	CASSLPSSIARADTQYF
TRBJ2-4	TRBV5-1	-	-	TGCGCCAGCAGCCTCCGGGCGGGCACGGACATTCAGTACTTC	CASSLRAGTDIQYF
TRBJ2-4	TRBV5-8	-	TRBD1	TGTGCCAGCAGCTTGGATGTGGGACAGGGAGCCAAAAACATTCAGTACTTC	CASSLDVGQGAKNIQYF
TRBJ2-1	TRBV27	-	-	TGTGCCAGCAGTTTAGGAGCTCCCTATAGCTCCTACAATGAGCAGTTCTTC	CASSLGAPYSSYNEQFF
TRBJ2-3	TRBV5-4	-	-	TGTGCCAGCAGCTTCGGACAGAAGATTTTTAGCACAGATACGCAGTATTTT	CASSFGQKIFSTDTQYF
TRBJ2-7	TRBV9	-	-	TGTGCCAGCAGCGTAGGGGGTGATTCCTACGAGCAGTACTTC	CASSVGGDSYEQYF
TRBJ1-2	TRBV6-6	-	TRBD1	TGTGCCAGCAGTTACTGGGATGGACAGGGGAGGGGCTACACCTTC	CASSYWDGQGRGYTF
TRBJ2-5	TRBV7-3	-	-	TGTGCCAGCAGCTTAAGCACCCAAGAGACCCAGTACTTC	CASSLSTQETQYF
TRBJ2-2	TRBV18	-	TRBD1	TGTGCCAGCTCACCCCCGGACAGGCCGAACACCGGGGAGCTGTTTTTT	CASSPPDRPNTGELFF
TRBJ2-7	TRBV5-1	-	-	TGCGCCAGCAGCTTGGGGAACAGCTTCTACGAGCAGTACTTC	CASSLGNSFYEQYF
TRBJ1-2	TRBV10-3	-	TRBD1	TGTGCCATCAGTCCGGGACAGGGGATCGATAACTATGGCTACACCTTC	CAISPGQGIDNYGYTF
TRBJ1-3	TRBV2	-	-	TGTGCCAGCAGTGGGGACAATCCAAACACCATATATTTT	CASSGDNPNTIYF
TRBJ2-1	TRBV7-9	-	-	TGTGCCAGCACCAAAGAGGCGAACAATGAGCAGTTCTTC	CASTKEANNEQFF
TRBJ1-1	TRBV18	-	-	TGTGCCAGCTCACCACCGAACACGTTGGACCGGGTGGCTTTCTTT	CASSPPNTLDRVAFF
TRBJ2-2	TRBV19	-	TRBD1	TGTGCCAGTAGTACCAGACAGGGGGCCGGGGAGCTGTTTTTT	CASSTRQGAGELFF
TRBJ2-7	TRBV2	-	TRBD2	TGTGCCAGCAGATTACTAGCGGGCGGCTCCTACGAGCAGTACTTC	CASRLLAGGSYEQYF
TRBJ1-2	TRBV5-1	-	-	TGCGCCAGTCTGCCTACGGGGGGACTTAACTATGGCTACACCTTC	CASLPTGGLNYGYTF
TRBJ2-7	TRBV6-1	-	TRBD1	TGTGCCAGCAGACCGGGACAGACCTACGAGCAGTACTTC	CASRPGQTYEQYF
TRBJ2-1	TRBV4-1	-	TRBD2	TGCGCCAGCAGCCAAGCCGGCGGGAGCGCTGAGCAGTTCTTC	CASSQAGGSAEQFF
TRBJ2-2	TRBV30	-	-	TGTGCCTGGAGGGGGCTTGGCACCGGGGAGCTGTTTTTT	CAWRGLGTGELFF
TRBJ2-7	TRBV5-4	-	TRBD1	TGTGCCAGCAGCTCGGATGGGACAGCTCACTACGAGCAGTACTTC	CASSSDGTAHYEQYF
TRBJ2-4	TRBV11-3	-	-	TGTGCCAGCAGCCCGGGGCAGGGCGTAGCCAAAAACATTCAGTACTTC	CASSPGQGVAKNIQYF
TRBJ1-4	TRBV30	-	-	TGTGCCTGGAGTCCCATGTTGACAGGAACGAATGAAAAACTGTTTTTT	CAWSPMLTGTNEKLFF
TRBJ2-7	TRBV5-1	-	TRBD1	TGCGCCAGCAGCGCGACAGGGGGGGAGCAGTACTTC	CASSATGGEQYF
TRBJ2-1	TRBV19	-	TRBD2	TGTGCCAGTAGTATAGACGATAGCGGGGTTTACAATGAGCAGTTCTTC	CASSIDDSGVYNEQFF
TRBJ2-7	TRBV7-2	-	TRBD2	TGTGCCAGCAGCGCACGGGGTTCGGGGACTAGCGGGATGAGGAGCGAGCAGTACTTC	CASSARGSGTSGMRSEQYF
TRBJ1-2	TRBV5-4	few	-	TGTGCCAGCACCCTGGATGGGCGGCCAGGCTATGGCTACACCTTC	CASTLDGRPGYGYTF
TRBJ2-7	TRBV19	-	TRBD1	TGTGCCAGTAGTATGACAGGGAACGAGCAGTACTTC	CASSMTGNEQYF
TRBJ1-5	TRBV27	-	TRBD1	TGTGCCAGCAGTCCCAGGGGGCTTTTTCAGCCCCAGCATTTT	CASSPRGLFQPQHF
TRBJ2-6	TRBV2	once	-	TGTGCCAGCAGCCGGACCACCCTCGCCTCTGGGGCCAACGTCCTGACTTTC	CASSRTTLASGANVLTF
TRBJ1-2	TRBV7-8	-	TRBD1	TGTGCCAGCAGCTTAGGGGGGACAGGGGTTGGCCACACCTTC	CASSLGGTGVGHTF
TRBJ2-7	TRBV4-2	-	TRBD2	TGTGCCAGCAGCCAAGAAGGGACTAGCGGGTTAGGGGGATCCGAGCAGTACTTC	CASSQEGTSGLGGSEQYF
TRBJ2-1	TRBV6-6	few	-	TGTGCCAGCAGTTACGAGGCCTCATCCTACAATGAGCAGTTCTTC	CASSYEASSYNEQFF
TRBJ2-6	TRBV11-2	-	-	TGTGCCAGCAGCTTAGCAACAGGGAAATCTGGGGCCAACGTCCTGACTTTC	CASSLATGKSGANVLTF
TRBJ1-1	TRBV29-1	-	-	TGCAGCGTTGGGATTAACAGGCCCATGAACACTGAAGCTTTCTTT	CSVGINRPMNTEAFF
TRBJ1-1	TRBV6-1	-	-	TGTGCCAGCAGTGACCAACCGAACACTGAAGCTTTCTTT	CASSDQPNTEAFF
TRBJ1-4	TRBV30	-	TRBD1	TGTGCCTGGAGTGCCAACAGGGGGTCTAATGAAAAACTGTTTTTT	CAWSANRGSNEKLFF
TRBJ2-7	TRBV5-1	once	-	TGCGCCAGCAGCCCTGGTCGAGGGTCCCTCTACGAGCAGTACTTC	CASSPGRGSLYEQYF
TRBJ2-7	TRBV18	-	-	TGTGCCAGCACCGGGAGTCGGAACGAGCAGTACTTC	CASTGSRNEQYF
TRBJ1-5	TRBV30	-	-	TGTGCCTGGAGTCTCTTGGGCCCGAGCCAGCCCCAGCATTTT	CAWSLLGPSQPQHF
TRBJ1-2	TRBV12-5	-	TRBD1	TGTGCTAGTGGTTCCCAGGCGACAGGGAACTATGGCTACACCTTC	CASGSQATGNYGYTF
TRBJ2-7	TRBV9	-	-	TGTGCCAGCAGCGGGTATACGGATGCCCAAGCCTACGAGCAGTACTTC	CASSGYTDAQAYEQYF
TRBJ2-2	TRBV2	-	-	TGTGCCAGCAGTGATCAGACTAGTTCCGGGGAGCTGTTTTTT	CASSDQTSSGELFF
TRBJ2-7	TRBV12-1	-	-	TGTGCCAGCAGCTCGTATCGCGAGCAGTACTTC	CASSSYREQYF
TRBJ2-7	TRBV7-9	-	TRBD2	TGTGCCAGCAGCCCGGGACTAGCGGGAGGGCCTTACTCCTACGAGCAGTACTTC	CASSPGLAGGPYSYEQYF
TRBJ2-7	TRBV9	once	-	TGTGCCAGCAGCGTGGACTTAAAATCCGGCGAGCAGTACTTC	CASSVDLKSGEQYF